The next 4 T cell receptor beta chains were all read from a single sample in a study of T cells after posttransplantation cyclophosphamide. The method was immunoSEQ multiplex PCR; TCRdb's version includes in-frame clones alone and lacks a portion of them. The sample lists 11,000 or so clones, approximately 96% seen once, with approximately 0.32% in the top ten. Sequenced material: naive CD8+ T cells sorted from PBMCs. These receptors originate from a man aged 30 to 45 in good health and a related stem cell transplant donor.

V usage is TRBV7-8 and J usage is TRBJ2-7; 9 positions match TRBD1. The CDR3 spans 15 residues. V trimming: 2 bases; J trimming: 3 bases; junction bases outside the gene matches: 5. The germline CDR1 and CDR2 sequences are SGHVS and FQNEAQ. CDR3: CASSLSGTGIYEQYF. The DNA of the CDR3 is TGTGCCAGCAGCTTATCCGGGACAGGGATCTACGAGCAGTACTTC. Combining the CDR3 with reference TRBV7-8 and TRBJ2-7 gives the whole variable domain GAGVSQSPRYKVAKRGQDVALRCDPISGHVSLFWYQQALGQGPEFLTYFQNEAQLDKSGLPSDRFFAERPEGSVSTLKIQRTQQEDSAVYLCASSLSGTGIYEQYFGPGTRLTVT.

The rearrangement links TRBV5-5 to TRBJ1-1; 8 nucleotides align to TRBD1. This CDR3 is built from 14 residues. Germline V gene sequence: CDR1 SGHKS, CDR2 YYEKEE (reference sequence). V dropped 4 bases and J dropped 1; count of bases not matched to a gene: 3. CDR3 in amino acids: CASSTQGENTEAFF. DNA for the CDR3: TGTGCCAGCAGCACACAGGGGGAGAACACTGAAGCTTTCTTT.

The chain uses TRBV11-2 and TRBJ2-1; the D gene is possibly TRBD1 (6 bases). This CDR3 spans 15 amino acids. Germline values: CDR1 SGHAT, CDR2 FQNNGV. V shed 5 bases and J shed 8 bases, with 19 bases lying between them. As DNA, the CDR3 is TGTGCCAGCAGCACTAGGGACATGAGCGCGGATGAGCAGTTCTTC. The encoded protein is CASSTRDMSADEQFF.

The rearrangement joins TRBV15 to TRBJ1-5; D is ambiguous. The CDR3 runs 12 residues. Trimming cost V 6 bases and J 6 bases, with 9 bases left between them. Looked up from germline, CDR1 is LNHNV and CDR2 is YYDKDF (reference sequence). CDR3 nucleotide sequence: TGTGCCACCAGTGAGGGAGGTCAGCCCCAGCATTTT. Translated, it gives CATSEGGQPQHF.